Here is one T cell receptor (beta chain) with its context. Antigen unknown. Regarding time point: week 23, last vaccination. A 20-mer mutant IDH1 peptide at 300 ug was injected subcutaneously with topical imiquimod. The record originates from a study of a mutant IDH1 vaccine in newly diagnosed glioma. For the study at large: Weeks 1, 3, 5, 7, 11, 15, 19 and 23 were when patients received their eight vaccinations. Vaccination started 4-6 weeks after radiotherapy alone, or with temozolomide cycles. Of treated patients, 62.5% were men and 37.5% women, averaging around 39 years. Beforehand, treatment had been radiotherapy, temozolomide, or both; the majority received both.

The CDR3 consists of 13 residues. V trimming: 3 bases; J trimming: 5 bases; junction bases outside the gene matches: 3. Germline assignment: CDR1 SGHVS and CDR2 FNYEAQ. Sequencing used immunoSEQ multiplex PCR; TCRdb keeps in-frame clones, though not all of them. The table has about 38,000 clones, 75% to 85% seen once. The specimen comprised PBMCs, sampled from a glioma patient whose treatment included an IDH1 peptide vaccine. The J gene is TRBJ1-1, the V gene TRBV7-6; TRBD1 matches at 7 bases. This TCR came from a man aged 35-49 years with glioma. The CDR3 loop is CASSLDRTTEAFF. In DNA form, the CDR3 reads TGTGCCAGCAGCTTGGACAGGACGACTGAAGCTTTCTTT.